This T cell receptor (beta chain) was found in a study of CD8 T cells in Susac syndrome (dated by TCRdb to about 2019). For the wider study: Repertoire sequencing was used to test whether CD8+ T cell activation and differentiation in Susac syndrome was antigen driven.

What the research found in general, with its limitations: The TCR sequencing and HLA analysis was acknowledged to have included a relatively small number of individuals.

With respect to this clonotype: The antigen this receptor binds is unknown. There are no base qualities to consult, and no much larger clone falls within one base.

The V and J ends are trimmed by 4 bases and 0 bases, leaving 7 bases between them. CDR1 and CDR2 were assigned from the germline V gene (reference sequence) as DFQATT and SNEGSKA. The CDR3 goes from the cysteine to the phenylalanine over 14 residues. Of the read, only the CDR3 DNA is kept; its 42 bases are in frame from base 1. High-throughput TCR beta sequencing profiled peripheral blood CD8+ and CD4+ T cells from healthy donors, Susac syndrome patients and multiple sclerosis patients. The multiple sclerosis controls were treatment-naive patients whose relapsing-remitting disease, either stable or active, fulfilled the revised McDonald criteria. Bulk CD8+ and CD4+ T cells were purified by magnetic negative isolation, whereas CD8+ TEMRA cells were enriched by FACS. Blood was collected in EDTA tubes and processed within 24 hours, with PBMCs isolated through density gradient centrifugation. PBMCs intended for TCR sequencing were frozen in liquid nitrogen and were later thawed in a 37 degrees C water bath. The sorted or isolated CD4+, CD8+ and CD8+ TEMRA cells reached a purity of at least 90%.

RNA was extracted with the RNeasy kit and roughly 0.45 to 1 ug was reverse transcribed using random hexamers. The immunoSEQ multiplex PCR assay, which covers 54 Vbeta and 13 Jbeta segments, was used to amplify TCR beta CDR3 regions. Bias from PCR amplification was corrected by using a synthetic template baseline for primer optimization and for computational correction. Per the authors' processing: Only productive sequences were kept, with reads annotated to V, D and J genes according to IMGT and analyzed in immunoSEQ Analyzer. Clonality was calculated as one minus the Shannon entropy normalized by log2 of the number of productive unique sequences. For each patient and control, public and private clones were evaluated within the 100 most prevalent clones. A clone was defined as Susac-specific if it was absent from the healthy and MS cohorts, from some 1,100 published viral clones and from other ImmuneACCESS disease sequences. Through fastp at Q25 and MiXCR, TCRdb rebuilt clones from the public reads, retaining in-frame beta chains. Each CDR3 protein appears once, grouped with its most common genes and DNA. TCRdb, rather than the study authors, made the V and J calls. The sample contains fewer than 350,000 distinct CDR3 sequences, about 90% of them found a single time. About 0.063% of the sample is held by the ten biggest clonotypes.

The sequence joins TRBV20-1 to TRBJ1-6; a confident D gene designation cannot be given. The origin of this receptor is a human donor with multiple sclerosis. The sample was CD4+ T cells from PBMCs. The CDR3 protein is CSAKRNSYNSPLHF. The nucleotide sequence reads as follows: TGCAGTGCTAAACGGAACTCCTATAATTCACCCCTCCACTTT.